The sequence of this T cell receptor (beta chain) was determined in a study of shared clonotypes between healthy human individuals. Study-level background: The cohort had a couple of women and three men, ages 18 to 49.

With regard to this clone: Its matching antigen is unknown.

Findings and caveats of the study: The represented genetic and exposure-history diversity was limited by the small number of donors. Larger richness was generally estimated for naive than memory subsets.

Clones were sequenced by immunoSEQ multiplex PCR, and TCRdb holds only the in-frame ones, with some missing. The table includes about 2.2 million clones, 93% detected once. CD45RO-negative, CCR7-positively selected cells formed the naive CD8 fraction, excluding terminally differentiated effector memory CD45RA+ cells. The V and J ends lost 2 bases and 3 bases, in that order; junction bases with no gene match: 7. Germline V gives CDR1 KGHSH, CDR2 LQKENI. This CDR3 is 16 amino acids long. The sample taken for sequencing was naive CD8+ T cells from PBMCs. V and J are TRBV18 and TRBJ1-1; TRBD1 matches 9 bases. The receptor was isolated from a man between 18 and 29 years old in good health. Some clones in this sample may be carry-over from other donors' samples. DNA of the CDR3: TGTGCCAGCTCACCAAACAGGGGGCATGGTGACACTGAAGCTTTCTTT. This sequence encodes CASSPNRGHGDTEAFF.